The T cell receptor beta chain under discussion was sequenced for a study of T cell changes during pregnancy in multiple sclerosis (dated by TCRdb to between 2018 and 2020). For context, the study as a whole: Changes in the T cell repertoire over the course of pregnancy were examined in this study in women with multiple sclerosis.

Concerning this clone: The antigen this receptor binds is unknown. Per-base quality was not reported, and no clone a single base away is much larger than it.

The CDR3 measures 14 amino acids from cysteine to phenylalanine. Just CDR3 DNA is preserved here, 42 bases in frame from base 1. The germline V gene yields MDHEN for CDR1 and SYDVKM for CDR2. A distance of 9 bases separates the germline ends of V and J, which lose 1 base and 3 bases respectively. The library came from the immunoSEQ multiplex PCR assay. In its TCRdb copy, this immuneACCESS table keeps in-frame sequences only and misses some clones. Where compared with another copy, unresolved V genes explain less than half of these, and the others have no known cause. In all, the sample holds tens of thousands of clones, and roughly 92% of those were seen once. About 2.3% of the sample is held by the ten biggest clonotypes.

The chain employs TRBV28 and TRBJ1-1; D gene: possibly TRBD1, on 5 matching bases. The specimen was peripheral blood, collected before pregnancy. The sequence was obtained from a female donor with multiple sclerosis, enrolled in a pregnancy study. Here is the DNA: TGTGCCAGCAGTTTATCGGGGGGGTACACTGAAGCTTTCTTT. The resulting protein is CASSLSGGYTEAFF. Supplemented by the reference TRBV28 and TRBJ1-1 proteins around the CDR3, the complete variable domain is DVKVTQSSRYLVKRTGEKVFLECVQDMDHENMFWYRQDPGLGLRLIYFSYDVKMKEKGDIPEGYSVSREKKERFSLILESASTNQTSMYLCASSLSGGYTEAFFGQGTRLTVV.